Below, 2 T cell receptor beta chains from the same sample are listed, as sequenced in a study of cytomegalovirus exposure and HLA in healthy donors. Researchers ran the PCR with 60 Vbeta and 13 Jbeta primers. The table came from immunoSEQ multiplex PCR; TCRdb's copy has only in-frame clones and leaves some out. The sample lists about 69,000 clones, roughly 72% seen once, with roughly 20% in the top ten. The sample comprised PBMCs. The receptors were gathered from a woman in her 30s in good health and CMV-seropositive.

The J gene is TRBJ1-5, the V gene TRBV19; 9 nucleotides agree with TRBD1. Unmatched junction bases numbered 4, after V lost 9 bases and J lost 4 bases. CDR1 is LNHDA and CDR2 is SQIVND in the germline V gene (reference sequence). The CDR3 extends over 13 amino acids. The CDR3 region is CASRTGDNQPQHF. DNA for the CDR3: TGTGCCAGCAGGACAGGGGATAATCAGCCCCAGCATTTT.

This chain connects TRBV10-1 to TRBJ2-7; tentatively, D is TRBD2 (6 bases). The CDR3 consists of 14 residues. CDR1 and CDR2 (germline): WNHNN, SYGVQD (reference sequence). The ends were cut back, 6 bases at V and 3 bases at J, with 15 bases in the middle. CDR3 region: CASSPQGGRYEQYF. The CDR3 region has the DNA TGCGCCAGCAGCCCCCAGGGAGGTCGCTACGAGCAGTACTTC.